What follows is one T cell receptor (beta chain) and its context. The antigen this receptor binds is unknown. No base-level quality is on record; no much larger clone is a single base apart. This record belongs to a study of beta chain features in type 1 diabetes (dated by TCRdb to the late 2010s). About the study as a whole: No differences in mean age, gender distribution, total cell number or subset yield were found between patients and healthy donors. A total of over 95,000,000 sorted cells were examined across all samples, and RNA yield correlated strongly with the number of cells per subset. The study compared the TCRB repertoires of sorted circulating CD4+ T cell subsets in recently diagnosed type 1 diabetes patients with those in matched healthy donors. Regulatory and stem cell-like memory subsets were isolated from only 8 patients and about eight healthy donors, whereas naive and central memory subsets came from all 28 donors.

The entire isolated RNA was reverse transcribed using the High Capacity cDNA Reverse Transcription Kit, and thus expressed TCRB transcripts were sequenced. Survey-depth immunoSEQ sequencing was performed on stem cell-like memory T cell samples, with an average of around 920,000 total reads per sample. After sorted cells were lysed in RLT buffer, RNA was extracted with DNase-treated RNeasy Micro or Mini kits, with the choice depending on cell number. Each cell subset was processed on its own to prevent cross-contamination, while patient and healthy donor samples were processed together. TCRB sequences were amplified from cDNA with the immunoSEQ multiplex PCR, producing 87-bp fragments spanning the CDR3 region. Amplicons were sequenced on the Illumina HiSeq platform. The authors' pipeline ran thus. PCR bias was computationally corrected using synthetic template baselines, reads within Hamming distance 2 were collapsed, and singletons that could not be merged were discarded. By aligning reads against IMGT, V, D and J genes, CDR3 length, and insertions or deletions at six rearrangement sites were assigned. Within each subset, clonotype counts were normalized to the number of sorted cells before true diversity and Gini coefficients were calculated with the tcR R package. Repertoire sharing was quantified using the overlap coefficient calculated on TCRB nucleotide sequences. The source is immuneACCESS, and TCRdb retained only in-frame sequences with V and J called. Part of the clones is not carried over; for the studies checked, unresolved V genes explain less than half of this, and the remainder is unexplained. That table is the source of V, J and clone size, and D and trimming were worked out from the DNA. The sample profile shows fewer than 15,000 clones; approximately 64% of them were found once. The leading ten clones occupy around 0.55% of the sample.

Overall study outcomes, separate from this receptor: PCR might favor shorter templates, but patient and control samples were amplified and corrected together, so any skew would affect both groups equally. Because cDNA was sequenced instead of genomic DNA, highly expressing activated cells could be over-represented, though the groups showed no difference in activation or CD3 levels. Naive, central memory and regulatory TCRB repertoires appeared to be more similar among patients than among healthy donors. In all four CD4+ subsets, TCRB CDR3 length was moderately but significantly shorter in type 1 diabetes patients. Because the HLA sub-analyses included only small numbers of individuals, any influence of HLA type on TCRB rearrangement was left unresolved. Fewer insertions and more nucleotide deletions at VDJ recombination sites were observed in patients with type 1 diabetes, implying thymic rearrangement abnormalities.

A single peripheral blood draw of about 116 mL on average was collected from each donor into heparinised tubes. Naive, central memory, regulatory and stem cell-like memory CD4+ T cells were sorted on a BD FACSAria II using a panel including CD45RO, CCR7, CD25, CD127, CD95 and CD27. Every sorted population had a purity above 95%. Right away, PBMCs were isolated by Lymphoprep density gradient centrifugation and were stained directly, with no culture step. To minimize batch effects, samples were stained and sorted in pairs, one healthy donor with one patient per experiment. The cysteine opens and the phenylalanine closes a CDR3 of 17 amino acids. Left in the record is the CDR3 DNA by itself, 51 bases read in frame from the first base. The CDR1 and CDR2 encoded by the germline V gene are SGDLS and YYNGEE. At the junction V is shortened by 0 bases and J by 2 bases; bases outside the gene matches: 5.

The chain was built from TRBV9 and TRBJ2-3, with TRBD2 matching 11 junction bases. This receptor was identified in a woman under 30 with type 1 diabetes. Sequenced input: stem cell memory CD4+ T cells from blood. In light of the paper, this sample's cell subset or site label describes: stem cell-like memory CD4+ T cells. The CDR3 amino acid sequence is: CASSVVATSGTTDTQYF. Read as DNA, the sequence is TGTGCCAGCAGCGTAGTGGCGACTAGCGGGACCACAGATACGCAGTATTTT.